The 23 T cell receptor beta chains below all came from one sample that was sequenced in a study of blood T cells in healthy people across ages. The second PCR ran about 6 to 12 cycles with a sample-barcoded 5' primer and J-beta primers. TCRdb itself ran the 5' RACE reads through MiXCR, one entry per CDR3 protein. Of about a million distinct CDR3 sequences in the sample, around 54% were seen once. Sequenced sample: blood. The receptors originated from a woman aged 55-70 years in good health.

This chain joins TRBV2 and TRBJ1-2; D is unresolved. The CDR3 length is 15 residues. V shed 1 base and J shed 0 bases, with 9 bases lying between them. In germline, CDR1 is SNHLY, CDR2 FYNNEI. CDR3: CASSEDWPANYGYTF. For the CDR3, the DNA is TGTGCCAGCAGTGAAGACTGGCCCGCTAACTATGGCTACACCTTC.

The CDR3 here is CASSSVSGIYTDTQYF. The DNA of the CDR3 is TGCGCCAGCAGCTCTGTTAGCGGGATTTACACAGATACGCAGTATTTT. V usage is TRBV5-1 and J usage is TRBJ2-3; 8 positions agree with TRBD2. J gave up 2 bases and V 3 bases, and 8 bases lay outside the gene matches. Germline CDR1 is SGHRS and CDR2 is YFSETQ. The CDR3 is made up of 16 amino acids.

The chain links TRBV19 to TRBJ1-2; no firm D call. This CDR3 is 14 amino acids long. Deletions cut 9 bases from V and 1 base from J, with 15 bases between. Looked up from germline, CDR1 is LNHDA and CDR2 is SQIVND (reference sequence). CDR3 sequence: CASGLYSFNYGYTF. The CDR3 DNA is TGTGCCAGCGGCCTTTACAGTTTTAACTATGGCTACACCTTC. The whole variable domain, remainder taken from reference TRBV19 and TRBJ1-2, is DGGITQSPKYLFRKEGQNVTLSCEQNLNHDAMYWYRQDPGQGLRLIYYSQIVNDFQKGDIAEGYSVSREKKESFPLTVTSAQKNPTAFYLCASGLYSFNYGYTFGSGTRLTVV.

The table lists this clonotype with a count of one. V usage is TRBV28 and J usage is TRBJ2-7, with TRBD1 identical over 9 bases. The V gene end was trimmed by 6 bases and the J gene end by 1 base; junction bases not matched to a gene: 10. CDR1 and CDR2 (germline): MDHEN, SYDVKM. This CDR3 region has 16 residues. CDR3 region: CASSLIPGQGSYEQYF. The CDR3 region has the DNA TGTGCCAGCAGCTTGATCCCCGGACAGGGGTCCTACGAGCAGTACTTC.

CDR3 nucleotides: TGCGCCAGCAGCTTGGGACGTAGTAGCAATGAGCAGTTCTTC. Its protein is CASSLGRSSNEQFF. The chain joins TRBV5-1 to TRBJ2-1; no reliable D call. Germline V lookup: CDR1 SGHRS, CDR2 YFSETQ. The CDR3 length is 14 residues. V shed 0 bases and J shed 6 bases, with 10 bases lying between them.

This clonotype was counted between two and nine times. The chain carries TRBV7-9 and TRBJ2-5; 8 bases match TRBD1. The J call may be incorrect, as the DNA end agrees better with TRBJ2-7. CDR1 and CDR2 (germline): SEHNR, FQNEAQ (reference sequence). This CDR3 has 14 amino acids. This CDR3 reads CASSLRDRPREQYF. The CDR3 nucleotides read TGTGCCAGCAGCTTAAGGGACAGGCCTCGCGAGCAGTACTTC.

The V and J genes are TRBV12-3 or TRBV12-4 and TRBJ2-3; no definite D call. CDR3 length: 15 residues. V gave up 3 bases and J gave up 4 bases, with 14 bases separating them. In DNA, the CDR3 is TGTGCCAGCAGTTTTGGTTCAGGTGTTGCAGATACGCAGTATTTT. It specifies CASSFGSGVADTQYF.

The chain links TRBV7-9 to TRBJ1-2; 8 bases align to TRBD1. The germline V gene encodes CDR1 SEHNR and CDR2 FQNEAQ (reference sequence). The ends lost 2 bases at V and 8 bases at J; junction bases unmatched: 19. This CDR3 contains 18 residues. This chain's CDR3 is CASSLRARTGKNTGGYTF. The CDR3 DNA reads as TGTGCCAGCAGCTTACGAGCTCGGACAGGGAAAAATACAGGGGGCTACACCTTC.

This clonotype was picked up a small number of times. The J gene is TRBJ2-7, the V gene TRBV14; TRBD2 aligns across 14 bases. The CDR3 is 24 residues long. CDR1 SGHDN and CDR2 FVKESK come from the germline V gene. The junction had 33 bases not matched to a gene; V was cut back by 4 bases and J by 7 bases. The CDR3 spells CASSPNHLKGLAGAWVSAYGEQYF. The CDR3 DNA follows: TGTGCCAGCAGCCCTAATCATCTAAAGGGACTAGCGGGAGCGTGGGTCTCGGCTTACGGTGAGCAGTACTTC.

The chain recombines TRBV28 with TRBJ2-7; TRBD2 aligns across 8 bases. Germline V gene lookup returns CDR1 MDHEN and CDR2 SYDVKM. This CDR3 is built from 11 residues. CDR3 sequence reads: CATLADYEQYF. DNA of the CDR3: TGTGCGACACTAGCGGACTACGAGCAGTACTTC. Variable domain in full (rest from reference TRBV28 and TRBJ2-7): DVKVTQSSRYLVKRTGEKVFLECVQDMDHENMFWYRQDPGLGLRLIYFSYDVKMKEKGDIPEGYSVSREKKERFSLILESASTNQTSMYLCATLADYEQYFGPGTRLTVT.

V and J are TRBV5-5 and TRBJ2-5, with unresolved D. Germline assignment: CDR1 SGHKS and CDR2 YYEKEE (reference sequence). The germline V and J ends were trimmed by 4 bases and 13 bases, with 20 bases remaining between them. The CDR3 consists of 13 residues. CDR3 sequence (DNA): TGTGCCAGCAGCGATGGATTTGTTTTAGAGCGGTACTTC. This encodes CASSDGFVLERYF.

This chain links TRBV20-1 with TRBJ1-5; a possible D gene is TRBD1 (6 bases). The ends were cut back, 4 bases at V and 4 bases at J, with 17 bases in the middle. The CDR3 has 15 residues. CDR1 is DFQATT and CDR2 is SNEGSKA in the germline V gene (reference sequence). The CDR3 region has the DNA TGCAGTGCTACGCAACAGGGAAGTGGAAATCAGCCCCAGCATTTT. As protein: CSATQQGSGNQPQHF.

The V and J genes are TRBV9 and TRBJ1-5; D might be TRBD1 (6 bases). Germline V gene lookup returns CDR1 SGDLS and CDR2 YYNGEE. The CDR3 consists of 15 residues. Trimming removed 0 bases at V and 2 bases at J, with 9 bases between. CDR3: CASSVDPGGNQPQHF. The DNA of the CDR3 is TGTGCCAGCAGCGTAGACCCAGGGGGCAATCAGCCCCAGCATTTT.

The sample holds many counts of this clonotype. The chain joins TRBV12-3 or TRBV12-4 to TRBJ2-5; D gene uncertain. V was trimmed by 6 bases and J by 5 bases, leaving 7 bases between them. The CDR3 runs to 11 residues. CDR3 residues: CASSLRETQYF. The CDR3 DNA sequence: TGTGCCAGCAGCTTGCGGGAGACCCAGTACTTC.

The CDR3 spells CASTPQLKRDTQYF. For the CDR3, the DNA is TGTGCCAGCACCCCTCAACTAAAGCGGGATACGCAGTATTTT. The J gene is TRBJ2-3, the V gene TRBV12-3 or TRBV12-4, with D possibly being TRBD2 (5 bases). The CDR3 totals 14 residues. V lost 7 bases, J lost 6 bases, and 17 bases lay in between.

The J gene is TRBJ2-5, the V gene TRBV19, with 9 bases fitting TRBD1. The DNA end favors TRBJ2-7, so the J call may be wrong. Per germline, CDR1 LNHDA and CDR2 SQIVND (reference sequence). This CDR3 has 15 amino acids. CDR3 bases: TGTGCCAGTAGTAGAGGGACAGGGTTGTCCAACGAGCAGTACTTC. Its protein product is CASSRGTGLSNEQYF.

The V call is TRBV28, the J call TRBJ2-1; 9 positions match TRBD1. The end of the DNA is better explained by TRBJ2-7, so the J call may be wrong. In germline, CDR1 is MDHEN, CDR2 SYDVKM. This CDR3 has 17 amino acids. This chain's CDR3 is CASSLFIPGQGGYEQYF. The CDR3 region has the DNA TGTGCCAGCAGTTTATTTATCCCGGGACAGGGTGGCTACGAGCAGTACTTC.

This rearrangement joins TRBV3-1 to TRBJ2-5; the D gene is possibly TRBD2 (7 bases). The CDR3 contains 14 residues. Trimming took 4 bases from V and 1 from J, leaving 10 bases between them. Germline CDR1 LGHDT, CDR2 YNNKEL (reference sequence). This CDR3 reads CASSLRGAQETQYF. CDR3 nucleotides: TGTGCCAGCAGCCTCCGGGGGGCCCAAGAGACCCAGTACTTC.

The rearrangement joins TRBV28 to TRBJ2-1; 11 bases map to TRBD2. Germline V gene data show CDR1 as MDHEN and CDR2 as SYDVKM. This CDR3 comprises 17 residues. The ends lost 5 bases at V and 0 bases at J; junction bases unmatched: 6. The CDR3 spells CASSDPSGRSSYNEQFF. Here the CDR3 DNA reads TGTGCCAGCAGTGACCCTAGCGGGAGGAGCTCCTACAATGAGCAGTTCTTC.

This clonotype was seen a handful of times. V gene TRBV30 combines with J gene TRBJ1-2, with D unclear. The CDR3 length is 14 residues. V gave up 0 bases and J gave up 4 bases, with 12 bases separating them. CDR1 and CDR2 (germline): GTSNPN, SVGIG (reference sequence). CDR3 nucleotides: TGTGCCTGGAGTGTACGACGGGTTATCTATGGCTACACCTTC. Translating gives CAWSVRRVIYGYTF.

The chain combines TRBV5-1 with TRBJ2-7; D possibly corresponds to TRBD1 (6 bases). The germline CDR1 and CDR2 sequences are SGHRS and YFSETQ. The V end was cut by 4 bases, the J end by 3 bases, with 17 bases between. This CDR3 is 15 amino acids long. CDR3 DNA sequence: TGCGCCAGCAGCATTTGGCAGGGGAACTTCTACGAGCAGTACTTC. As protein: CASSIWQGNFYEQYF.

This chain joins TRBV29-1 and TRBJ2-3, with 11 bases aligning to TRBD2. From germline, CDR1 is SQVTM and CDR2 ANQGSEA. CDR3 length: 15 amino acids. J gave up 2 bases and V 6 bases, and 7 bases lay outside the gene matches. DNA of the CDR3: TGCAGCGTGGGCCAGGGACTAGCGGACACAGATACGCAGTATTTT. The encoded protein is CSVGQGLADTDTQYF.

The CDR3 nucleotides read TGTGCCAGTTCGGAGGGAGGGGGGAGGACAGATACGCAGTATTTT. As protein: CASSEGGGRTDTQYF. The chain recombines TRBV28 with TRBJ2-3; TRBD2 might be the D (7 bases). Germline V gene data show CDR1 as MDHEN and CDR2 as SYDVKM. Between the trimmed V and J ends, which lost 9 bases and 3 bases, there was a span of 19 bases. The CDR3 has 15 amino acids.